This entry describes one T cell receptor (beta chain). Which antigen it targets is not known. No quality values exist for individual bases; no much larger clone is one base distant. This record belongs to a study of OX40 agonist ivuxolimab in advanced cancers. For the study in its entirety: Ivuxolimab, which targeted the costimulatory receptor OX40 (CD134), was an agonistic, fully human IgG2 monoclonal antibody. The paper reports the monotherapy dose-escalation portion (N of about 51 patients) of the phase I ivuxolimab trial. Prior anti-PD-1, anti-PD-L1 or anti-CTLA-4 therapy was permitted, and approximately 42% of dose-escalation patients had received checkpoint inhibitors. The purpose of peripheral TCRbeta sequencing was to test whether ivuxolimab changed TCR sequence diversity and led to clonal T-cell expansion. Intravenous ivuxolimab was administered to patients every 2 weeks at six dose levels: 0.01, 0.1, 0.3, 1.5, 3 and 10 mg/kg. Partial responses occurred in three dose-escalation patients: two with cutaneous melanoma and one with hepatocellular carcinoma. Of the roughly 50 dose-escalation patients, hepatocellular carcinoma was present in around 20, melanoma in some 15, renal cell carcinoma in 9 and head and neck cancer in 9. In the dose-escalation cohort, more than 80% of patients were male, and the mean age was approximately 60 years with a range of about 20 to 90. Broad study findings and their caveats: Antigen specificity was not determined for the clonally expanded peripheral T cells. In the 0.1-3.0 mg/kg groups, partial responders had among the lowest normalized peripheral clonal expansion, particularly in CD8+ T cells. Low levels of normalized T-cell clonal expansion were also seen in some patients who did not respond. At doses from 0.1 to 3.0 mg/kg, clonal expansion was seen in both CD4+ and CD8+ blood T cells between baseline and week 6. After ivuxolimab, CD8+ T cells had more expanded clones than CD4+ T cells on average.

For sequencing of the TCRbeta CDR3 region, genomic DNA was extracted from the sorted cells. The immunoSEQ Assay was used to sequence the TCRbeta CDR3 regions. TCRdb limited this immuneACCESS table to in-frame rearrangements with V and J called. A share of clones is missing; checked studies link under half to unresolved V genes, and the rest is unexplained. In all, the sample holds about 89,000 clones, and approximately 91% of those were seen once. The leading ten clones occupy about 0.7% of the sample. The trial excluded patients who had a history of autoimmune disease or were on systemic immunosuppression. Peripheral blood for TCR sequencing was collected from all dose cohorts at baseline, on cycle 4 day 1, and on cycle 7 day 1. Samples were obtained from an open-label, multicenter, first-in-human phase I dose-escalation trial of ivuxolimab. The trial enrolled adults with locally advanced or metastatic head and neck squamous cell, hepatocellular, melanoma or renal cell carcinoma. Before TCR sequencing, CD4+ T cells and CD8+ T cells from peripheral blood were sorted into separate populations.

The sample was CD4+ or CD8+ T cells sorted from blood, taken in a trial of the OX40 agonist ivuxolimab. The TCR originated in an adult with an advanced solid tumor such as melanoma, head and neck, liver or kidney cancer.

The CDR3 in this case is CASSEGLTRYTQYF. The DNA sequence is as follows: TGTGCCAGCAGTGAAGGTCTTACACGCTATACGCAGTATTTT. The chain was built from TRBV2 and TRBJ2-3; the D gene lacks a confident call. Trimming takes 1 base from V and 7 bases from J, and the germline ends sit 12 bases apart. Reading the germline V gene gives CDR1 SNHLY and CDR2 FYNNEI. Reading from cysteine to phenylalanine, the CDR3 counts 14 amino acids. Only the CDR3 DNA stays, 42 bases, in frame from base 1. Here the CDR3 is joined to the reference TRBV2 and TRBJ2-3 genes, and the full variable domain is: EPEVTQTPSHQVTQMGQEVILRCVPISNHLYFYWYRQILGQKVEFLVSFYNNEISEKSEIFDDQFSVERPDGSNFTLKIRSTKLEDSAMYFCASSEGLTRYTQYFGPGTRLTVL.